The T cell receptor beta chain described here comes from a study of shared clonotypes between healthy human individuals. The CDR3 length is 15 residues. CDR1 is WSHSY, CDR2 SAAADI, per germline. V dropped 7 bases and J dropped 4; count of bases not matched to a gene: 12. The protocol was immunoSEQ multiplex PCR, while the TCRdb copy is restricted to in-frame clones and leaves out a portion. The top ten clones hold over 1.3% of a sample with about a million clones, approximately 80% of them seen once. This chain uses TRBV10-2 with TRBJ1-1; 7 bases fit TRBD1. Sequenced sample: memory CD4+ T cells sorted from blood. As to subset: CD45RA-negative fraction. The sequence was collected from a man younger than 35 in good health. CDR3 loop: CASTISTGALTEAFF. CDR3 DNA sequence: TGCGCCAGCACCATAAGCACAGGGGCGCTCACTGAAGCTTTCTTT.